In its sample, the clone carrying this T cell receptor beta chain was seen a few times. Its antigen is as yet unknown. Donors were ostensibly healthy at sampling, although undocumented immune exposures were probable. These data originate in a study of cytomegalovirus exposure and HLA in healthy donors. Findings of the study overall: Several top significant clusters appeared, in a later analysis, to be linked to common viral pathogens. Reports credit the classifier with highly specific, highly sensitive diagnosis of cytomegalovirus status.

The PCR had 60 Vbeta and 13 Jbeta primers. Only in-frame clones appear in the TCRdb table, and some are missing; sequencing was by immunoSEQ multiplex PCR. The sample comprises 100,000 to 150,000 clones, 60% to 80% of which are singletons, and 0.9% to 1.2% rests with the top ten. With V trimmed by 5 bases and J by 4 bases, 9 bases remained unmatched. Germline-derived CDR1 and CDR2 are LNHDA and SQIVND (reference sequence). This CDR3 is 15 amino acids long. Sample: PBMCs. V gene TRBV19 combines with J gene TRBJ2-5; TRBD2 matches 8 bases. The clonotype comes from a male donor in good health and CMV-seronegative. The CDR3 sequence is CASSDSGGAVETQYF. CDR3 DNA: TGTGCCAGTAGTGACTCCGGGGGGGCGGTAGAGACCCAGTACTTC. The full variable domain, its missing parts supplied by reference TRBV19 and TRBJ2-5, is DGGITQSPKYLFRKEGQNVTLSCEQNLNHDAMYWYRQDPGQGLRLIYYSQIVNDFQKGDIAEGYSVSREKKESFPLTVTSAQKNPTAFYLCASSDSGGAVETQYFGPGTRLLVL.